This T cell receptor beta chain was found in a study of blood T cell repertoires in COVID-19. This CDR3 spans 17 amino acids. The germline V gene encodes CDR1 SGHVS and CDR2 FNYEAQ. Germline trimming cut 3 bases from V and 0 bases from J; bases unmatched to any gene: 5. Libraries were prepared by immunoSEQ multiplex PCR; TCRdb keeps only in-frame clonotypes and omits some of them. The table has about 420,000 clones, approximately 90% seen once. The chain has TRBV7-6 and TRBJ2-7; 13 positions agree with TRBD2. Sequenced sample: peripheral blood. This clonotype was obtained from a man aged 18 to 35 with COVID-19, enrolled during active disease. In DNA, the CDR3 is TGTGCCAGCAGCTTTGGACTAGCGGGAGAGAGCTCCTACGAGCAGTACTTC. Translated: CASSFGLAGESSYEQYF.